This T cell receptor beta chain was retrieved from a study of OX40 agonist ivuxolimab in advanced cancers. Clones were read by immunoSEQ multiplex PCR, and TCRdb kept only the in-frame ones, dropping some. The table includes roughly 62,000 clones, 84% detected once. To note about this clone: Its specificity is not known.

Findings of the study overall: Also showing low normalized T-cell clonal expansion were some of the nonresponders.

In germline, CDR1 is SGHTA, CDR2 FQGNSA. V shed 2 bases and J shed 0 bases, with 10 bases lying between them. The CDR3 runs to 15 residues. Sequenced material: CD4+ or CD8+ T cells sorted from blood, taken in a trial of the OX40 agonist ivuxolimab. J is TRBJ1-2 and V is TRBV7-2; D is perhaps TRBD1 (5 bases). The TCR sequence derives from an adult with an advanced solid tumor such as melanoma, head and neck, liver or kidney cancer. CDR3 loop: CASSLTGTPNYGYTF. For the CDR3, the DNA is TGTGCCAGCAGCTTAACTGGGACTCCTAACTATGGCTACACCTTC.